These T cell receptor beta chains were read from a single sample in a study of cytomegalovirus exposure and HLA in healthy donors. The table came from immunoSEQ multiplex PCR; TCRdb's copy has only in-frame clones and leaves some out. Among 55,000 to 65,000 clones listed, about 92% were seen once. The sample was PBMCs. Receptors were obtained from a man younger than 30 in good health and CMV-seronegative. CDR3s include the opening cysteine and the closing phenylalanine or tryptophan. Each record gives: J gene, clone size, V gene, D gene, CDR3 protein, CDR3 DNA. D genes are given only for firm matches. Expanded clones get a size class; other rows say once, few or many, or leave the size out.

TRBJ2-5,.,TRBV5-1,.,CASSPGQEETQYF,TGCGCCAGCAGCCCGGGACAAGAAGAGACCCAGTACTTC
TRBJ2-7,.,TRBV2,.,CASSESGGAVPYEQYF,TGTGCCAGCAGTGAGTCCGGAGGCGCGGTTCCCTACGAGCAGTACTTC
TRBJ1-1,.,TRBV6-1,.,CASSDGDNTEAFF,TGTGCCAGCAGTGACGGAGACAACACTGAAGCTTTCTTT
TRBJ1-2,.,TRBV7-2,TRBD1,CASSRGQSNYGYTF,TGTGCCAGCAGCCGGGGACAGAGTAACTATGGCTACACCTTC
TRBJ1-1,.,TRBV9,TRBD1,CASSPHRGGSTEAFF,TGTGCCAGCAGCCCTCACAGGGGGGGTAGCACTGAAGCTTTCTTT
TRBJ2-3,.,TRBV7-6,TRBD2,CASSLLGLAGARGIDTQYF,TGTGCCAGCAGCTTATTGGGGCTAGCGGGAGCTCGGGGTATAGATACGCAGTATTTT
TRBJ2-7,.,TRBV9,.,CASSPTALAGEQYF,TGTGCCAGCAGCCCAACGGCCTTGGCGGGCGAGCAGTACTTC
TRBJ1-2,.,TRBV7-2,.,CASSLAGPGGYGYTF,TGTGCCAGCAGCTTAGCAGGCCCAGGTGGCTATGGCTACACCTTC
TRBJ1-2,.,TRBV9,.,CASSVASVRANYGYTF,TGTGCCAGCAGCGTAGCTTCCGTACGGGCTAACTATGGCTACACCTTC
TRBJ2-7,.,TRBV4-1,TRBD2,CASSHHRDYSYEQYF,TGCGCCAGCAGCCACCACCGGGACTACTCCTACGAGCAGTACTTC
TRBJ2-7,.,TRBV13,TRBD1,CASSLGDRGHEQYF,TGTGCCAGCAGCTTGGGAGACAGGGGCCACGAGCAGTACTTC
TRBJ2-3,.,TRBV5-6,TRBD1,CASSLRGQGTDTQYF,TGTGCCAGCAGCTTGAGAGGACAGGGCACAGATACGCAGTATTTT
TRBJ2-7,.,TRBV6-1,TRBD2,CAGTSGRDYEQYF,TGTGCCGGTACTAGCGGGAGAGATTACGAGCAGTACTTC
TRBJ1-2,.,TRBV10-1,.,CASSTPLDYGYTF,TGCGCCAGCAGCACACCGCTAGACTATGGCTACACCTTC
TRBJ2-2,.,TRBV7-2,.,CASTHTSTGSWGTGELFF,TGTGCCAGCACCCATACTTCCACCGGGAGTTGGGGCACCGGGGAGCTGTTTTTT
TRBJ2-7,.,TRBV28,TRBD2,CASSFGGRSFSYEQYF,TGTGCCAGCAGTTTTGGCGGGAGGTCATTCTCCTACGAGCAGTACTTC
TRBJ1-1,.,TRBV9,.,CARKKRSDTLALNTEAFF,TGTGCCAGAAAAAAGAGATCGGACACATTAGCACTGAACACTGAAGCTTTCTTT
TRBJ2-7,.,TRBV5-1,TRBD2,CASSLGVAGGYEQYF,TGCGCCAGCAGCTTGGGAGTAGCGGGGGGTTACGAGCAGTACTTC
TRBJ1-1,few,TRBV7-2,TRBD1,CASSSIGGRSTDTEAFF,TGTGCCAGCAGCTCAATAGGGGGCCGGTCTACTGACACTGAAGCTTTCTTT
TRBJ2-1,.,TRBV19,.,CASSNTKTWSYNEQFF,TGTGCCAGTAGCAACACCAAGACATGGTCCTACAATGAGCAGTTCTTC
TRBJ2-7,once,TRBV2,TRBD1,CASSDGQGAFYEQYF,TGTGCCAGCAGTGATGGGCAGGGGGCATTCTACGAGCAGTACTTC
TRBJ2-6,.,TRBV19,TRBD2,CASSINGGGRTNVLTF,TGTGCCAGTAGTATAAATGGGGGGGGTAGGACCAACGTCCTGACTTTC
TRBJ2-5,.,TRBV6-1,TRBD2,CASSVVASGDPQETQYF,TGTGCCAGCAGTGTAGTTGCTAGCGGGGACCCTCAAGAGACCCAGTACTTC
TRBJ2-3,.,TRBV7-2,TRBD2,CASSPIAGDTDTQYF,TGTGCCAGCAGCCCAATAGCGGGAGATACAGATACGCAGTATTTT
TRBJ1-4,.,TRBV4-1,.,CASSPRSERREKLFF,TGCGCCAGCAGCCCGCGGAGCGAGAGAAGGGAAAAACTGTTTTTT
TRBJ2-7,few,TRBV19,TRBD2,CASSILAESSYEQYF,TGTGCCAGTAGTATCCTAGCGGAAAGCTCCTACGAGCAGTACTTC
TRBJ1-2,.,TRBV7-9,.,CASSPGGEIPF,TGTGCCAGCAGCCCAGGAGGGGAGATACCCTTC
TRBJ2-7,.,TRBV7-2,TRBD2,CASSLGLLAGGAYEQYF,TGTGCCAGCAGCTTAGGGTTGCTAGCGGGAGGGGCCTACGAGCAGTACTTC
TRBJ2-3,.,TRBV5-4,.,CASSTEITITDTQYF,TGTGCCAGCAGCACCGAAATTACAATCACAGATACGCAGTATTTT
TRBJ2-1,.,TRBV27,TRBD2,CASSTPGLAGQNEQFF,TGTGCCAGCAGTACTCCGGGACTAGCGGGACAAAATGAGCAGTTCTTC
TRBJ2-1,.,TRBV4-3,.,CASSQGTPNNEQFF,TGCGCCAGCAGCCAAGGGACACCTAACAATGAGCAGTTCTTC
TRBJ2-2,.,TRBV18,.,CASSPDRNTGELFF,TGTGCCAGCTCTCCAGACAGGAACACCGGGGAGCTGTTTTTT
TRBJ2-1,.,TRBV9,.,CASSVGLREVYNEQFF,TGTGCCAGCAGCGTAGGCCTCAGGGAAGTCTACAATGAGCAGTTCTTC
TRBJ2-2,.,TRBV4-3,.,CASSPGAGFGSTGELFF,TGCGCCAGCAGCCCCGGGGCAGGCTTCGGGAGCACCGGGGAGCTGTTTTTT
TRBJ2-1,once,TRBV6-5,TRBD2,CASSGPGTSYNEQFF,TGTGCCAGCAGTGGCCCAGGGACTAGTTACAATGAGCAGTTCTTC
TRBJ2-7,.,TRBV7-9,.,CASSPAGISYEQYF,TGTGCCAGCAGCCCGGCAGGAATCTCCTACGAGCAGTACTTC
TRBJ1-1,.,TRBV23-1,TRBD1,CASSPRGQGFTMNTEAFF,TGCGCCAGCAGTCCAAGAGGACAGGGTTTTACTATGAACACTGAAGCTTTCTTT
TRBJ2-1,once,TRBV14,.,CASSQHLTSRGDEQFF,TGTGCCAGCAGCCAACATTTAACTAGCCGTGGCGATGAGCAGTTCTTC
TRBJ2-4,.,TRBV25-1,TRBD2,CASSDPGTSGTYF,TGTGCCAGCAGTGATCCCGGGACTAGCGGGACATACTTC
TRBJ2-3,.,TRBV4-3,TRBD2,CASSPQAGSGADTQYF,TGCGCCAGCAGCCCCCAAGCCGGGAGCGGGGCAGATACGCAGTATTTT
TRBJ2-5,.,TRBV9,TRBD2,CASSRGTSGSGSETQYF,TGTGCCAGCAGCCGCGGGACTAGCGGGAGCGGTAGTGAGACCCAGTACTTC
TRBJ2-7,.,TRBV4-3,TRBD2,CASSGGLGSYEQYF,TGCGCCAGCTCCGGGGGACTAGGGAGTTACGAGCAGTACTTC
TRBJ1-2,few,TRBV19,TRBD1,CASSPTGNYGYTF,TGTGCCAGTAGCCCGACAGGGAACTATGGCTACACCTTC
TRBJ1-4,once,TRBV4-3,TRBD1,CASSQGQGTSVGEKLFF,TGCGCCAGCAGCCAGGGACAGGGGACATCAGTCGGTGAAAAACTGTTTTTT
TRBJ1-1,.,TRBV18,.,CASSAGIGNTEAFF,TGTGCCAGCTCGGCAGGGATTGGGAACACTGAAGCTTTCTTT
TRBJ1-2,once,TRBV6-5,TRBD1,CASSRSGGYRYTF,TGTGCCAGCAGCCGATCAGGGGGATATCGCTACACCTTC
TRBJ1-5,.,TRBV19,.,CASSIEVRAGQPQHF,TGTGCCAGTAGTATAGAAGTACGAGCGGGTCAGCCCCAGCATTTT
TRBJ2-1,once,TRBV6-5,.,CASSPGVADYNEQFF,TGTGCCAGCAGCCCCGGGGTAGCGGACTACAATGAGCAGTTCTTC
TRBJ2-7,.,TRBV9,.,CASSPSGGLGLGQYF,TGTGCCAGCAGCCCCTCCGGGGGACTTGGGCTAGGGCAGTACTTC
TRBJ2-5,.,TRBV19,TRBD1,CASSSPTGGETQYF,TGTGCCAGTAGTTCCCCGACAGGGGGGGAGACCCAGTACTTC
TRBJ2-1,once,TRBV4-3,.,CASSQVLASRYNEQFF,TGCGCCAGCAGCCAAGTTCTGGCTAGCCGTTACAATGAGCAGTTCTTC